The rows below give T cell receptor beta chains drawn from one sample of a study of blood T cell repertoires in COVID-19. Profiled with immunoSEQ multiplex PCR; TCRdb holds only in-frame clones, not every one. Of about 280,000 clones listed, under 90% are singletons. Material for sequencing was peripheral blood. The receptors shown here come from a man aged 50 or older with acute or convalescent COVID-19. CDR3s include the opening cysteine and the closing phenylalanine or tryptophan. D genes are given only for firm matches. Only part of the rows carry a size: once, few, many, or a class if the clone is expanded.

.	.	TRBJ1-2	TRBV5-1	CASSYRGQGGYGYTF	TGCGCCAGCAGCTACCGTGGCCAGGGTGGGTATGGCTACACCTTC
TRBD2	once	TRBJ2-2	TRBV5-4	CASSLAQRGSTGELFF	TGTGCCAGCAGCTTGGCCCAGCGGGGGTCAACCGGGGAGCTGTTTTTT
TRBD1	.	TRBJ2-6	TRBV19	CASSAGRQGGANVLTF	TGTGCCAGTAGTGCCGGGCGACAGGGGGGGGCCAACGTCCTGACTTTC
TRBD1	.	TRBJ1-1	TRBV11-2	CASSLGRGQMNTEAFF	TGTGCCAGCAGCTTAGGACGGGGACAGATGAACACTGAAGCTTTCTTT
.	.	TRBJ1-6	TRBV15	CATSRDQGGGSPLHF	TGTGCCACCAGCAGAGATCAGGGAGGCGGTTCACCCCTCCACTTT
TRBD2	once	TRBJ2-3	TRBV14	CASSQLHGPSGGLTRDTQYF	TGTGCCAGCAGCCAACTTCACGGGCCTAGCGGGGGCCTTACGCGGGATACGCAGTATTTT
.	.	TRBJ2-1	TRBV19	CASKVQRSYNEQFF	TGTGCCAGTAAGGTGCAGCGGAGCTACAATGAGCAGTTCTTC
.	.	TRBJ2-2	TRBV3-1/TRBV3-2	CASSQQGGELFF	TGTGCCAGCAGCCAACAGGGCGGGGAGCTGTTTTTT
TRBD1	.	TRBJ1-6	TRBV27	CASSFLRLYRQGGDSPLHF	TGTGCCAGCAGTTTTTTGCGGCTCTACCGACAGGGTGGCGACTCACCCCTCCACTTT
.	.	TRBJ1-1	TRBV6-5	CASSSLRQGGTEAFF	TGTGCCAGCAGTTCCCTGAGGCAGGGCGGAACTGAAGCTTTCTTT
.	.	TRBJ2-3	TRBV4-1	CASSQDPGDTQYF	TGCGCCAGCAGCCAAGATCCCGGGGATACGCAGTATTTT
.	.	TRBJ1-5	TRBV7-9	CASSPGDQPQHF	TGTGCCAGCAGCCCCGGGGATCAGCCCCAGCATTTT
.	.	TRBJ2-7	TRBV21-1	CASSKTPGLAGGWGTYEQYF	TGTGCCAGCAGCAAAACCCCGGGACTAGCGGGGGGGTGGGGAACTTACGAGCAGTACTTC
.	.	TRBJ1-1	TRBV5-6	CASSSRTLPNTEAFF	TGTGCCAGCAGCTCAAGGACTTTGCCGAACACTGAAGCTTTCTTT
.	.	TRBJ1-1	TRBV11-3	CATRGEAFF	TGTGCCACCCGGGGTGAAGCTTTCTTT
TRBD2	.	TRBJ2-1	TRBV4-1	CASSQVGGGAFEQFF	TGCGCCAGCAGCCAAGTGGGCGGGGGGGCGTTTGAGCAGTTCTTC
TRBD1	.	TRBJ2-7	TRBV19	CASSIGTGTYEQYF	TGTGCCAGTAGTATCGGGACAGGTACCTACGAGCAGTACTTC
.	.	TRBJ1-6	TRBV3-1/TRBV3-2	CASSQVRGKSPLHF	TGTGCCAGCAGCCAAGTCAGGGGTAAGTCACCCCTCCACTTT
TRBD1	.	TRBJ1-2	TRBV19	CASSIDLLGQGDYTF	TGTGCCAGTAGTATAGATCTATTGGGACAGGGAGACTACACCTTC
.	.	TRBJ2-2	TRBV7-9	CASSSRLENTGELFF	TGTGCCAGCAGCTCCCGACTGGAGAACACCGGGGAGCTGTTTTTT
.	.	TRBJ2-7	TRBV7-2	CASSRIAGQSYEQYF	TGTGCCAGCAGCCGGATTGCGGGGCAGTCCTACGAGCAGTACTTC
.	once	TRBJ2-3	TRBV2	CASSEHRAITDTQYF	TGTGCCAGCAGTGAACACAGGGCAATCACAGATACGCAGTATTTT
.	.	TRBJ1-2	TRBV7-2	CASSYSNYGYTF	TGTGCCAGCAGCTACTCGAACTATGGCTACACCTTC
.	.	TRBJ2-7	TRBV11-2	CASSLVETGAGSYEQYF	TGTGCCAGCAGCTTAGTCGAAACAGGAGCGGGTTCCTACGAGCAGTACTTC
TRBD1	.	TRBJ1-3	TRBV27	CASSLDRTGSTIYF	TGTGCCAGCAGCCTGGACAGGACCGGGAGCACCATATATTTT
.	.	TRBJ1-2	TRBV23-1	CASNHHRDNHYGYTF	TGCGCCAGCAATCATCACCGGGACAACCACTATGGCTACACCTTC
.	.	TRBJ1-1	TRBV6-5	CASSPPGVNTEAFF	TGTGCCAGCAGCCCCCCAGGGGTTAACACTGAAGCTTTCTTT
.	.	TRBJ1-2	TRBV5-1	CASALGGTTRFLSYGYTF	TGCGCCAGTGCCCTCGGGGGGACAACTCGATTCTTGTCCTATGGCTACACCTTC
TRBD1	.	TRBJ1-1	TRBV5-4	CASSSGQGKTEAFF	TGTGCCAGCAGCTCAGGACAGGGAAAGACTGAAGCTTTCTTT
.	.	TRBJ1-2	TRBV7-2	CASRMGRTDYGYTF	TGTGCCAGCCGAATGGGGAGGACGGACTATGGCTACACCTTC
.	.	TRBJ1-2	TRBV5-4	CASRGAGAYGYTF	TGTGCCAGCAGGGGGGCGGGGGCCTATGGCTACACCTTC
.	.	TRBJ1-5	TRBV7-2	CASSLVGGYEPQHF	TGTGCCAGCAGCTTAGTTGGAGGGTATGAGCCCCAGCATTTT
TRBD1	.	TRBJ1-2	TRBV11-2	CASSLRTGIGGYTF	TGTGCCAGCAGCTTACGGACAGGGATCGGCGGCTACACCTTC
TRBD2	.	TRBJ2-1	TRBV12-5	CASDRGTSGGNEQFF	TGTGCTAGTGACCGTGGGACTAGCGGGGGGAATGAGCAGTTCTTC
.	.	TRBJ2-3	TRBV24-1	CATSDPKTGGRDTQYF	TGTGCCACCAGTGATCCCAAGACGGGGGGCCGAGATACGCAGTATTTT
.	.	TRBJ1-1	TRBV27	CASSFNRARNTEAFF	TGTGCCAGCAGTTTTAACAGGGCTCGGAACACTGAAGCTTTCTTT
.	.	TRBJ1-1	TRBV21-1	CASSKQDRGHTEAFF	TGTGCCAGCAGCAAACAGGACAGGGGCCACACTGAAGCTTTCTTT
.	.	TRBJ1-1	TRBV30	CAWSSFRGSMNTEAFF	TGTGCCTGGAGTTCATTTAGGGGCTCTATGAACACTGAAGCTTTCTTT
.	.	TRBJ1-1	TRBV6-5	CASSSPGTEAFF	TGTGCCAGCAGCAGTCCGGGCACTGAAGCTTTCTTT
.	.	TRBJ2-1	TRBV9	CASSVALNEQFF	TGTGCCAGCAGCGTAGCTCTGAATGAGCAGTTCTTC
.	.	TRBJ2-2	TRBV7-8	CASSPTSPGTGELFF	TGTGCCAGCAGCCCCACTAGTCCAGGCACCGGGGAGCTGTTTTTT
.	.	TRBJ2-7	TRBV5-1	CASSWTIGTTIDEQYF	TGCGCCAGCAGCTGGACCATCGGGACAACAATCGACGAGCAGTACTTC
TRBD1	.	TRBJ2-3	TRBV5-1	CASSIRQGTDTQYF	TGCGCCAGCAGCATACGACAGGGGACAGATACGCAGTATTTT
TRBD2	.	TRBJ2-2	TRBV9	CASSADGGSGELFF	TGTGCCAGCAGCGCCGACGGGGGGTCCGGGGAGCTGTTTTTT
.	.	TRBJ1-2	TRBV3-1/TRBV3-2	CASSQGGYGYTF	TGTGCCAGCAGCCAAGGAGGGTATGGCTACACCTTC
.	.	TRBJ1-4	TRBV18	CASSPPTTNEKLFF	TGTGCCAGCTCACCACCTACAACTAATGAAAAACTGTTTTTT
.	.	TRBJ1-1	TRBV7-9	CASSLGGAFARTEAFF	TGTGCCAGCAGCTTAGGAGGCGCATTTGCAAGGACTGAAGCTTTCTTT
.	.	TRBJ1-1	TRBV7-8	CASSPPLSEAFF	TGTGCCAGCAGCCCCCCTCTTTCTGAAGCTTTCTTT
.	.	TRBJ1-3	TRBV5-4	CASSLGVGRGNTIYF	TGTGCCAGCAGCTTGGGGGTGGGGAGGGGAAACACCATATATTTT
.	.	TRBJ1-5	TRBV2	CASSGEGRPGEPQHF	TGTGCCAGCAGTGGTGAGGGGAGGCCGGGCGAGCCCCAGCATTTT
TRBD1	.	TRBJ1-2	TRBV11-3	CASSSGQGMGYGYTF	TGTGCCAGCAGCTCGGGACAGGGGATGGGCTATGGCTACACCTTC
.	.	TRBJ1-6	TRBV12-3/TRBV12-4	CASSTPGSPLHF	TGTGCCAGCAGTACCCCAGGGTCACCCCTCCACTTT
TRBD1	once	TRBJ1-1	TRBV6-2/TRBV6-3	CASSYPTGGLNTEAFF	TGTGCCAGCAGTTACCCAACAGGGGGCTTGAACACTGAAGCTTTCTTT
.	.	TRBJ1-4	TRBV5-1	CASSLGPGDPEKLFF	TGCGCCAGCAGCTTGGGCCCGGGGGATCCGGAAAAACTGTTTTTT
TRBD2	.	TRBJ2-5	TRBV5-1	CASSLVASGGSETQYF	TGCGCCAGCAGCTTGGTGGCTAGCGGGGGGTCAGAGACCCAGTACTTC
.	.	TRBJ2-5	TRBV30	CAWSPGQYPQYF	TGTGCCTGGAGCCCCGGACAGTACCCTCAGTACTTC
TRBD1	.	TRBJ2-7	TRBV9	CASSRGTATEQYF	TGTGCCAGTTCTCGTGGGACAGCGACTGAGCAGTACTTC